The text below deals with one T cell receptor (beta chain). The antigen it recognizes is unknown. No base-level quality is on record; no much larger clone is a single base apart. The source of the sample is a study of cytomegalovirus exposure and HLA in healthy donors (dated by TCRdb to about 2017). Background on the whole study: An earlier analysis of several hundred of the donors reported approximately 300 Gb of sequence data and roughly 100 million unique TCR beta sequences from roughly 200 million T cells. Using immunosequencing, the study profiled T cell repertoires from roughly 650 subjects and related those repertoires to cytomegalovirus serostatus. Four or five DR-DQ haplotypes were handled as single units for association and clustering because linkage in the cohort was strong. The number of typed donors differed by locus: roughly 629-640 for A, B, C, DRB1 and DQB1; 522 for DQA1; 606 for DPA1; and 400 to 480 for DPB1. Approximately 300 gigabases of sequencing data and 70 million to 85 million unique TCR sequences were included in an early release covering 550 to 800 HLA-typed donors. Donor age, sex, ethnicity and CMV serostatus were compiled alongside the repertoire data. High-throughput TCR immunosequencing, statistical association of individual TCRs with disease status, and machine learning were combined to predict cytomegalovirus infection status. In a later genetic analysis, genome-wide SNP genotypes for about three fifths of the roughly 670 donors were used, and that subset was treated as a discovery cohort. Of the roughly 390 genotyped donors, 81% were placed in the genetic ancestry cluster associated with self-reported Caucasian donors. The aim of the study was to test whether cataloging public T cell receptors could identify signatures of past pathogen exposure. In the later analysis, no new phenotypic data were used to find candidate immune exposures; instead, reliance was placed on TCR beta sequences and their occurrence across donors. Every repertoire in the discovery cohort had been generated on one and the same sequencing platform. On average, roughly 240,000 unique TCR beta nucleotide sequences were sequenced per donor among about 400 genotyped donors of the cohort, with roughly 18% of those sequences being non-productive. A separate validation cohort of 90 to 150 different subjects was used in addition to the roughly 670-subject first cohort. To study patterns of TCR occurrence, a later analysis re-analyzed previously published TCR beta repertoires from around 670 donors and added high-resolution HLA genotyping. To decide whether each TCR beta V gene segment behaved as functional or pseudogenic, an earlier analysis of over 500 of the donors relied on high-throughput TCR beta sequencing. Class I and class II HLA loci were covered by the typing at four-digit resolution.

The cohort comprised hundreds of healthy bone marrow donors. At the time of sampling, all cohort members were nominally healthy, though unrecorded immune exposures were likely present. Of the 670 or so cohort members, fewer than 300 had positive CMV serostatus and just over 350 had negative CMV serostatus, and CMV serostatus was not recorded for the donor. A peripheral blood sample was provided by each donor, and peripheral blood mononuclear cells were used for TCR beta sequencing. Genomic DNA extraction from the blood cell samples was performed with the Qiagen DNeasy Blood Extraction Kit. Points the paper makes about the study in general: In a later analysis, HLA-associated TCR beta chains showed more clonal expansion and lower generation probabilities than non-associated chains that were equally common. An association between a missense DCLRE1C variant and V-gene and J-gene trimming of TCR beta chains was found in a later genetic analysis and replicated in an independent cohort. HLA typing was unavailable for some donors at each locus, so association tests used only the typed subset. Linkage disequilibrium might explain the correlated functional status among segregating V segments, but an unknown experimental factor could not be excluded. The classifier was reported to diagnose cytomegalovirus status with high specificity and sensitivity in both the original cohort and the validation cohort. The authors suggested that the approach could potentially be generalized to other disease states and immunological phenotypes. Only TCR beta chains were sequenced in this cohort, and the absence of alpha or paired-chain data limited detectable features. The sequencing pipeline was judged likely to have produced a cluster of highly shared sequence variants as a technical artifact. Strong co-occurrence of HLA alleles, especially DR and DQ, made assigning TCR associations to individual alleles difficult. A later analysis found that TCR association rates varied across HLA loci, with DRB1 alleles showing the most associated TCRs and HLA-C alleles the fewest. An earlier analysis of around 540 of the donors showed that most TCR beta V segments appeared in productive rearrangements either about 90% or about 30% of the time, which broadly matched IMGT annotations. The study gave a list of under 200 TCR beta chains associated with cytomegalovirus. Most TCR sequences were observed very rarely across donors, whereas some public TCRs were present in many individuals. Because counts were too low, fewer than 20 rarely observed V segments, including chromosome 9 orphons, were excluded from the earlier analysis of some 540 of the donors. In vitro tests confirmed that a few of the cytomegalovirus-associated TCR beta chains recognize cytomegalovirus antigens. A further reported finding was that TCR beta sequences accurately predicted the HLA-A and HLA-B alleles for most subjects in the first cohort. According to a later analysis, most CMV-associated TCR beta chains appeared to be HLA-restricted, and the HLA associations seemed to be driven largely by CMV exposure. Several of the top co-occurrence clusters appeared to be linked to parvovirus B19, influenza, CMV and Epstein-Barr virus, according to a later analysis. According to a later genetic analysis, donors in an Asian-associated ancestry cluster had fewer N-insertions in productive TCRs than the approximately 710-donor mean. Because the 87-base-pair reads could not distinguish some IMGT-functional V segments, including TRBV6-2 and TRBV6-3, those segments were excluded. Specific HLA alleles were associated with 15,000 to 20,000 TCR beta sequences at a false discovery rate of 0.05 in a later analysis. The presence/absence analyses assumed that sequencing depth was roughly uniform across donors, and that assumption may not be true. Immune exposure information for the cohort was limited to CMV serostatus.

Library preparation employed the immunoSEQ multiplex PCR assay. A mixture of 60 forward primers for TCR Vbeta segments and 13 reverse primers for TCR Jbeta segments was used in the multiplex PCR. The CDR3 region of rearranged TCR beta genes was amplified from genomic DNA with a multiplex PCR assay. The amplified TCR beta libraries were sequenced on the Illumina HiSeq System as 87-base-pair reads. On the authors' methods: A later analysis counted some 74 million unique TCR beta chains across the 666 repertoires, and approximately 11 million of these chains were shared by at least two donors. A nearest-neighbor algorithm error-corrected the raw reads and collapsed the reads into unique sequences, merging closely related sequences to remove PCR and sequencing errors. CDR3 sequences were aligned to IMGT reference sequences to assign V, D and J gene segments. For a sequence to be retained, a match of at least six nucleotides was required to both a V gene segment and a J gene segment. Rearrangements were called productive when the CDR3 lacked stop codons and stayed in frame with V and J; all others were non-productive. Following IMGT convention, CDR3 was defined as the stretch from the second conserved V-encoded cysteine up to the conserved J-encoded phenylalanine. The earlier analysis of about 620 of the donors excluded sequences that lacked an unambiguous match to a single V gene segment. An earlier analysis of roughly 590 of the donors called V segments functional above 56.7% productive rearrangements and segregating when the between-donor standard deviation exceeded 5%. To diagnose cytomegalovirus status from the catalog of TCR beta chain sequences, a statistical classification framework was built. V and J gene assignment, in a later analysis, came from comparing TCR nucleotide sequences with IMGT/GENE-DB human TR gene sequences. Using the TCRdist pipeline, a later analysis assigned CDR3 sequences along with most-parsimonious VDJ recombination scenarios. A later analysis defined each TCR beta chain by its CDR3 amino acid sequence plus V-gene family, and excluded reads lacking a unique V-gene family. To address suspected cross-contamination and a sequencing artifact, a later analysis removed 550 to 750 highly shared, low-generation-probability nucleotide sequences. In a later analysis, a clonal expansion index for each public chain was calculated from normalized within-repertoire ranks of inferred template counts. In a later analysis, generation probabilities were computed with a VDJ recombination model fitted to out-of-frame rearrangements, and the resulting probabilities were checked against IGoR. In a later analysis, hypergeometric tests were used to score TCR-TCR, TCR-HLA and TCR-CMV co-occurrence, with a repertoire-size bias correction applied to TCR pairs. A later analysis estimated false discovery rates by permuting HLA or CMV assignments 20 times. In a later analysis, co-occurring TCRs were grouped with DBSCAN, and TCRdist sequence similarity was added when clustering was performed within HLA-allele-positive subsets. For co-occurrence clustering, repertoires with fewer than 30,000 or more than 120,000 public chains were excluded, along with about five repertoires with anomalous nucleotide sharing. Held by TCRdb, this immuneACCESS table contains in-frame sequences only and omits some clones. Under half of the omission traces to an unresolved V gene where checked; the cause of the rest is unknown. Clonal size and the V and J genes are those of that table, whereas D and trimming came from the DNA. The sample records some 130,000 clones, about 66% of which are singletons. Clones ranked in the top ten supply 1.5% to 2% of the sample.

Counted from cysteine to phenylalanine, this CDR3 has 14 amino acids. Only the CDR3 region is kept as DNA, spanning 42 bases read in frame from base 1. CDR1 and CDR2, looked up from the germline V gene, are MGHRA and YSYEKL. V lost 4 bases and J lost 5 bases; the stretch between them is 14 bases long. The sequence was collected from a human donor in good health. Sequenced input: PBMCs. Here the chain combines TRBV4-1 and TRBJ2-5, with TRBD2 perhaps the D gene, on 5 matching bases. The CDR3 region has the sequence CASSPGWGSETQYF. The nucleotides read TGCGCCAGCAGCCCGGGGTGGGGTTCGGAGACCCAGTACTTC.